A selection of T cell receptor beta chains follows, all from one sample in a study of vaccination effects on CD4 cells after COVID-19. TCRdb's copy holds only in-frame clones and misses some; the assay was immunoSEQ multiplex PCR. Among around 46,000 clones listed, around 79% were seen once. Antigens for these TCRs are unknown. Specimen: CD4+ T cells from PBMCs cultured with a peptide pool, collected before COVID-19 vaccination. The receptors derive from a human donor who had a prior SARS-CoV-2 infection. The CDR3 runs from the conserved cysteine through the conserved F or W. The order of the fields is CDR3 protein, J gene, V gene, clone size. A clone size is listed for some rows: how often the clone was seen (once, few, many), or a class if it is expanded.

CDR3 protein: CASSLVFLGTTGELFF
J gene: TRBJ2-2
V gene: TRBV5-1
clone size: NA

CDR3 protein: CASSYGQVDSYTF
J gene: TRBJ1-2
V gene: TRBV5-5
clone size: NA

CDR3 protein: CAGRTGGLDTQYF
J gene: TRBJ2-3
V gene: TRBV2
clone size: NA

CDR3 protein: CAWSTGQGNTEAFF
J gene: TRBJ1-1
V gene: TRBV30
clone size: NA

CDR3 protein: CASSLGQAGVANEKLFF
J gene: TRBJ1-4
V gene: TRBV5-4
clone size: NA

CDR3 protein: CASSVVESREDTQYF
J gene: TRBJ2-3
V gene: TRBV9
clone size: NA

CDR3 protein: CASSEAGSTDTQYF
J gene: TRBJ2-3
V gene: TRBV6-1
clone size: NA

CDR3 protein: CATSDYLGTQYF
J gene: TRBJ2-5
V gene: TRBV24-1
clone size: NA

CDR3 protein: CASSDQAVREQFF
J gene: TRBJ2-1
V gene: TRBV2
clone size: NA

CDR3 protein: CASSQDGRSDQPQHF
J gene: TRBJ1-5
V gene: TRBV4-2
clone size: NA

CDR3 protein: CASSLFSGSVDTQYF
J gene: TRBJ2-3
V gene: TRBV7-3
clone size: NA

CDR3 protein: CASSLGSTEAFF
J gene: TRBJ1-1
V gene: TRBV7-9
clone size: NA

CDR3 protein: CASSKGTASYEQYF
J gene: TRBJ2-7
V gene: TRBV5-1
clone size: once

CDR3 protein: CASSTLGGSNYEQYF
J gene: TRBJ2-7
V gene: TRBV5-6
clone size: NA

CDR3 protein: CASSPADGQGNYGYTF
J gene: TRBJ1-2
V gene: TRBV5-1
clone size: NA

CDR3 protein: CATSEPAGGRDTQYF
J gene: TRBJ2-3
V gene: TRBV24-1
clone size: NA

CDR3 protein: CASSLGAGENYGYTF
J gene: TRBJ1-2
V gene: TRBV5-1
clone size: few

CDR3 protein: CASSSGQGYQDTQYF
J gene: TRBJ2-3
V gene: TRBV7-9
clone size: NA

CDR3 protein: CASSETQGSGDEQFF
J gene: TRBJ2-1
V gene: TRBV6-1
clone size: NA

CDR3 protein: CASSGAPFTDTQYF
J gene: TRBJ2-3
V gene: TRBV28
clone size: NA

CDR3 protein: CASSPPGVAKNIQYF
J gene: TRBJ2-4
V gene: TRBV23-1
clone size: NA

CDR3 protein: CASSTPDRDSAYNEQFF
J gene: TRBJ2-1
V gene: TRBV19
clone size: few

CDR3 protein: CASSPPSWGYTF
J gene: TRBJ1-2
V gene: TRBV25-1
clone size: NA

CDR3 protein: CASSLEGHPNTEAFF
J gene: TRBJ1-1
V gene: TRBV5-6
clone size: NA

CDR3 protein: CASSRGLSPLHF
J gene: TRBJ1-6
V gene: TRBV6-5
clone size: once

CDR3 protein: CASSLGDSYEQYF
J gene: TRBJ2-7
V gene: TRBV7-9
clone size: NA

CDR3 protein: CAWSDWSGLGNSPLHF
J gene: TRBJ1-6
V gene: TRBV30
clone size: NA

CDR3 protein: CASSYILTAGWRRYNEQFF
J gene: TRBJ2-1
V gene: TRBV6-2/TRBV6-3
clone size: NA

CDR3 protein: CASSLSVGSQETQYF
J gene: TRBJ2-5
V gene: TRBV27
clone size: NA

CDR3 protein: CASSLPGVTNEKLFF
J gene: TRBJ1-4
V gene: TRBV11-3
clone size: NA

CDR3 protein: CATSSSPNQPQHF
J gene: TRBJ1-5
V gene: TRBV15
clone size: NA

CDR3 protein: CASSIGTGERQNEQFF
J gene: TRBJ2-1
V gene: TRBV19
clone size: NA

CDR3 protein: CSASLPGAGELFF
J gene: TRBJ2-2
V gene: TRBV20-1
clone size: NA